Listed below are T cell receptor beta chains from one sample, sequenced in a study of human T cells and chemical hapten exposure. TCRdb re-analysed the RACE reads in MiXCR, keeping a single row per CDR3 protein. The sample records approximately 350,000 distinct CDR3 sequences, around 6% being singletons. The sample here was whole blood, taken in connection with sensitization to the hapten diphenylcyclopropenone (DPC). The receptors were gathered from a woman under 30 with alopecia areata. Some clones in this sample may be carry-over from other donors' samples. Both conserved end residues are part of each CDR3. D genes are given only for firm matches. A clone size is listed for some rows: how often the clone was seen (once, few, many), or a class if it is expanded.

clone size	D gene	V gene	J gene	CDR3 DNA	CDR3 protein
many	.	TRBV12-3/TRBV12-4	TRBJ1-4	TGTGCCAGCAGGGGGCGGAGTGCAACTAATGAAAAACTGTTTTTT	CASRGRSATNEKLFF
.	.	TRBV28	TRBJ2-3	TGTGCCAGCAGTTTGCCTAACGGAAACATGCCGACAGATACGCAGTATTTT	CASSLPNGNMPTDTQYF
many	.	TRBV7-9	TRBJ1-1	TGTGCCAGCAGCTTCGAAAAGAACACTGAAGCTTTCTTT	CASSFEKNTEAFF
few	TRBD1	TRBV5-1	TRBJ2-7	TGCGCCAGCAGCAGGACAGGGCTTGACCACGAGCAGTACTTC	CASSRTGLDHEQYF
few	.	TRBV27	TRBJ2-1	TGTGCCGCCGGCCGGGGCTCCTACAATGAGCAGTTCTTC	CAAGRGSYNEQFF
.	.	TRBV9	TRBJ2-2	TGTGCCAGCAGCGTAAACCGCGGGGAGACCGGGGAGCTGTTTTTT	CASSVNRGETGELFF
few	.	TRBV6-5	TRBJ1-1	TGTGCCAGCAGTTACGCAGGGCAGACTGAAGCTTTCTTT	CASSYAGQTEAFF
few	TRBD2	TRBV7-3	TRBJ2-3	TGTGCCAGCAGCTCCCTAGCGGGGGCCTTAGATACGCAGTATTTT	CASSSLAGALDTQYF
few	TRBD1	TRBV18	TRBJ2-7	TGTGCCAGCTCACCAAGGGGCTCTACAGGGGTCGAGCAGTACTTC	CASSPRGSTGVEQYF
few	.	TRBV29-1	TRBJ2-5	TGCAGCGTTGGGTTTTTGTTAGGGCAGGGCGTCGAGACCCAGTACTTC	CSVGFLLGQGVETQYF